Presented here are 25 T cell receptor beta chains from one specimen sequenced in a study of T cells expressing NK-cell markers (dated by TCRdb to between 2020 and 2021). Library prep was done by 5' RACE. TCRdb records Illumina HiSeq 2000 as the sequencer. The reads underwent TCRdb reprocessing, giving one record for each CDR3 protein sequence and no DNA. The record for this sample contains more than 250,000 distinct CDR3 sequences. The biggest ten clones account for roughly 0.4% of the sample. The specimen was blood T cells: a sorted CD56 or NKG2C T cell subset, CD4+ or CD8+ T cells, or bulk PBMC T cells (not recorded which). The receptors originated from a man younger than 30 in good health. Donor details come from another sample of the same person, matched by shared clones.

The gene calls are TRBV28 and TRBJ2-1; TCRdb lists TRBD1, though no DNA is available to test this call. Germline V gives CDR1 MDHEN, CDR2 SYDVKM. There are 15 residues in the CDR3. The CDR3: CASSLYGAKYNEQFF.

The gene calls are TRBV6-1 and TRBJ2-4; the TCRdb call, TRBD1, lacks DNA for checking. The CDR3 runs to 15 residues. Germline lookup yields CDR1 MNHNS and CDR2 SASEGT. The CDR3 loop reads CASSGVGVTVDIQYF.

V is TRBV6-5 and J is TRBJ1-5. CDR1 and CDR2 (germline): MNHEY, SVGAGI. CDR3 size: 14 residues. The CDR3 sequence is CASSYRLGNQPQHF.

CDR3 region: CSARVAGERETQYF. This chain links TRBV20-1 with TRBJ2-5; TCRdb's D gene call, TRBD2, goes unchecked for lack of DNA. Germline CDR1 DFQATT, CDR2 SNEGSKA (reference sequence). This CDR3 is 14 amino acids long.

The chain combines TRBV7-6 with TRBJ2-1; TCRdb indicates TRBD1, and absent DNA this call remains unverified. CDR1 and CDR2 from the germline V gene are SGHVS and FNYEAQ. CDR3 length: 15 residues. The CDR3: CASSPTGGIRNEQFF.

V usage is TRBV20-1 and J usage is TRBJ2-5; TCRdb's D call of TRBD2 is untestable without DNA. The V gene's germline CDR1 is DFQATT and CDR2 SNEGSKA (reference sequence). This CDR3 comprises 13 residues. CDR3 amino acids: CSARDASAGTQYF.

V and J are TRBV5-4 and TRBJ1-4; TCRdb picks TRBD1, but there is no DNA to check that call. This CDR3 has 14 residues. Germline assignment: CDR1 SGHNT and CDR2 YYREEE (reference sequence). The CDR3 spells CASSKDRGSEKLFF.

The gene calls are TRBV7-8 and TRBJ2-5. The germline V gene encodes CDR1 SGHVS and CDR2 FQNEAQ. The CDR3 consists of 14 residues. This CDR3 is CASSLGQAVQTQYF.

The chain links TRBV11-3 to TRBJ2-1; checking the TCRdb D call of TRBD2 is not possible without DNA. This CDR3 contains 16 residues. The germline V gene has CDR1 SGHNT and CDR2 YENEEA. CDR3 amino acids: CASSYQSGTAGNEQFF. Using reference TRBV11-3 and TRBJ2-1 for the parts outside the CDR3, the full variable domain is EAGVVQSPRYKIIEKKQPVAFWCNPISGHNTLYWYLQNLGQGPELLIRYENEEAVDDSQLPKDRFSAERLKGVDSTLKIQPAELGDSAVYLCASSYQSGTAGNEQFFGPGTRLTVL.

The rearrangement joins TRBV7-6 to TRBJ2-7; as DNA is missing, the TRBD1 call by TCRdb cannot be tested. CDR1 SGHVS and CDR2 FNYEAQ come from the germline V gene. This CDR3 contains 14 residues. The CDR3 region is CASSPQGVGNEQYF.

This chain joins TRBV12-3 or TRBV12-4 and TRBJ1-1. The CDR3 contains 12 residues. The CDR3 loop is CASSFGQVVSFF.

The chain uses TRBV5-5 and TRBJ1-2; the TCRdb call, TRBD1, lacks DNA for checking. The CDR3 extends over 14 amino acids. Germline CDR1 and CDR2: SGHKS and YYEKEE (reference sequence). CDR3 in amino acids: CASTSGSRGGGYTF.

CDR3 region: CSARDKVQREGKNIQYF. The rearrangement uses TRBV20-1 and TRBJ2-4; TCRdb calls TRBD2, which cannot be checked without DNA. The CDR3 covers 17 residues. The V gene's germline CDR1 is DFQATT and CDR2 SNEGSKA (reference sequence).

The gene calls are TRBV20-1 and TRBJ2-7; TCRdb's assignment of TRBD1 cannot be checked, as there is no DNA. This CDR3 spans 13 amino acids. Germline V gene data show CDR1 as DFQATT and CDR2 as SNEGSKA (reference sequence). The chain's CDR3 is CSASRDRGYEQYF.

V usage is TRBV12-3 or TRBV12-4 and J usage is TRBJ2-1; there is no DNA to check the TCRdb D call of TRBD1. CDR3 length: 16 residues. The CDR3 is CASSPPFRGGNNEQFF.

The chain joins TRBV6-2 or TRBV6-3 to TRBJ1-5; TCRdb selects TRBD1, and the lack of DNA leaves this call unchecked. Germline V gene lookup returns CDR1 MNHEY and CDR2 SVGEGT. The CDR3 extends over 15 amino acids. The CDR3 here is CASSYSMGGVSAQHF.

The chain joins TRBV23-1 to TRBJ2-1; TCRdb names TRBD2, which stays unverified in the absence of DNA. TRBV23-1 is an open reading frame, and its role is uncertain. This CDR3 region has 16 residues. The CDR3 spells CASPGRSGRYYNEQFF.

The chain carries TRBV10-1 and TRBJ1-1; TCRdb names TRBD1, which stays unverified in the absence of DNA. Germline V gives CDR1 WNHNN, CDR2 SYGVQD (reference sequence). The CDR3 length is 13 residues. CDR3 loop: CASKGQKNTEAFF.

The chain has TRBV20-1 and TRBJ2-6; absent DNA, TCRdb's TRBD1 call cannot be checked. The V gene's germline CDR1 is DFQATT and CDR2 SNEGSKA (reference sequence). This CDR3 region has 14 residues. This CDR3 reads CSASGGGEANVLTF.

This chain joins TRBV6-1 and TRBJ2-3; TCRdb selects TRBD1, and the lack of DNA leaves this call unchecked. CDR3 length equals 13 residues. Germline loops: CDR1 MNHNS, CDR2 SASEGT. The CDR3 protein is CASSPDLRDTQYF.

This sequence joins TRBV7-9 and TRBJ1-5; no DNA is available, so the TRBD1 call from TCRdb remains unchecked. Per germline, CDR1 SEHNR and CDR2 FQNEAQ (reference sequence). This CDR3 comprises 18 residues. The CDR3 loop is CASLSRDRNYYSNQPQHF.

The chain combines TRBV2 with TRBJ2-3; without DNA, the TCRdb call of TRBD2 cannot be checked. Germline V CDR1 and CDR2: SNHLY, FYNNEI. The CDR3 is made up of 13 amino acids. The CDR3 sequence is CATCRRLWDTQYF.

The V call is TRBV29-1, the J call TRBJ2-3; no DNA is available, so the TRBD1 call from TCRdb remains unchecked. The CDR3 is made up of 12 amino acids. The V gene's germline CDR1 is SQVTM and CDR2 ANQGSEA. The CDR3 reads CSVVRVEDTQYF.

The J gene is TRBJ2-4, the V gene TRBV12-2. TRBV12-2 is annotated as a pseudogene. The CDR3 totals 16 residues. The CDR3 sequence is CASRLVWDLGKNIQYF.

This chain links TRBV23-1 with TRBJ1-4; TCRdb outputs TRBD1, but without DNA this stays unchecked. TRBV23-1 has ORF status, its function being uncertain. The CDR3 is made up of 14 amino acids. The CDR3 region is CASRFRQEGEKLFF.